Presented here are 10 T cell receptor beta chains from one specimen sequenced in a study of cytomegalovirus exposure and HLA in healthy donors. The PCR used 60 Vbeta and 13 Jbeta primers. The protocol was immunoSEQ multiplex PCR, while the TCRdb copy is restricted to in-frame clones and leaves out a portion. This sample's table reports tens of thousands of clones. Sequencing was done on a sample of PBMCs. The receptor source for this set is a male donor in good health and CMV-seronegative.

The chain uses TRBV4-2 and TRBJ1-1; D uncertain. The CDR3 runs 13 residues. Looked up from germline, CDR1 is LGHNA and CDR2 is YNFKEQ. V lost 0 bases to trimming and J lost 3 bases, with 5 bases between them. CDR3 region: CASSQDQDTEAFF. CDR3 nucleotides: TGTGCCAGCAGCCAAGATCAGGACACTGAAGCTTTCTTT.

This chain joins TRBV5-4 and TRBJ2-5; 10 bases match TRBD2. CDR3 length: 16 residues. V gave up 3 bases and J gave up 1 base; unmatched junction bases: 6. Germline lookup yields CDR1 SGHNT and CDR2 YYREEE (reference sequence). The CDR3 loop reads CASSSSSGGGQETQYF. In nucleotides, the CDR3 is TGTGCCAGCAGCTCCTCTAGCGGGGGAGGCCAAGAGACCCAGTACTTC.

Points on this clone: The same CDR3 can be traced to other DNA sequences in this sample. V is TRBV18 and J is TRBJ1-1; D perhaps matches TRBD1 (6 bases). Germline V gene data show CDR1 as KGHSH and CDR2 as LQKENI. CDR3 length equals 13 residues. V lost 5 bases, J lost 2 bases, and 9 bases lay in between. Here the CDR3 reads CASSAGENTEAFF. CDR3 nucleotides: TGTGCCAGCTCAGCAGGGGAAAACACTGAAGCTTTCTTT.

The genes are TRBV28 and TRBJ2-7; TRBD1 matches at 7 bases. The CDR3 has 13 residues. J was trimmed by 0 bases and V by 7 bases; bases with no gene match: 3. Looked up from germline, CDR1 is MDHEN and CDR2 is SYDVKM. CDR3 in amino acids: CASTWDSSYEQYF. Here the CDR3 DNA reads TGTGCCAGCACTTGGGACAGCTCCTACGAGCAGTACTTC. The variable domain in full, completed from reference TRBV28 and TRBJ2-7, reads DVKVTQSSRYLVKRTGEKVFLECVQDMDHENMFWYRQDPGLGLRLIYFSYDVKMKEKGDIPEGYSVSREKKERFSLILESASTNQTSMYLCASTWDSSYEQYFGPGTRLTVT.

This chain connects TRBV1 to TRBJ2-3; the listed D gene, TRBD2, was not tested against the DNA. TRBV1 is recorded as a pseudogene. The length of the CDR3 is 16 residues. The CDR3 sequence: CTSSQVASDVTDTQYF. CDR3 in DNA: TGCACCAGCAGCCAAGTGGCTAGCGATGTCACAGATACGCAGTATTTT.

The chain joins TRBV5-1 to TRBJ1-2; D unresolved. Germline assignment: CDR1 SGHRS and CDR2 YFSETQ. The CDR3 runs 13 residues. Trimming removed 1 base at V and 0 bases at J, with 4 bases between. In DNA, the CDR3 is TGCGCCAGCAGCTTGACAACTAACTATGGCTACACCTTC. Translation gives CASSLTTNYGYTF.

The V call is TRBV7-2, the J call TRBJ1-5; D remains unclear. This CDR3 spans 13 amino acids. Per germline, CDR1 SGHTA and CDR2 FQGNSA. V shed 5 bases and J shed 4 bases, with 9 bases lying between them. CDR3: CASSPNFNQPQHF. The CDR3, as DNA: TGTGCCAGCAGCCCTAACTTTAATCAGCCCCAGCATTTT.

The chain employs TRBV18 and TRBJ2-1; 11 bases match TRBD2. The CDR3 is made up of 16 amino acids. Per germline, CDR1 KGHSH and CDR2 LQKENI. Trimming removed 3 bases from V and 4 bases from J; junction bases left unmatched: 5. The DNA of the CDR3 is TGTGCCAGCTCACCGCAACTAGCGGGGGTGTACAATGAGCAGTTCTTC. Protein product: CASSPQLAGVYNEQFF. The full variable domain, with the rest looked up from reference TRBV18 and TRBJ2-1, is NAGVMQNPRHLVRRRGQEARLRCSPMKGHSHVYWYRQLPEEGLKFMVYLQKENIIDESGMPKERFSAEFPKEGPSILRIQQVVRGDSAAYFCASSPQLAGVYNEQFFGPGTRLTVL.

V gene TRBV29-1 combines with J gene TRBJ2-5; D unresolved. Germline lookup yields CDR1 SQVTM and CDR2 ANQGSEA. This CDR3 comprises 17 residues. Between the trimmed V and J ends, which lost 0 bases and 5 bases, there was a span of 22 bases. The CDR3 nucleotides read TGCAGCGTTGAAGATCTCTTTACGGGTTTATATAGGGAGACCCAGTACTTC. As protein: CSVEDLFTGLYRETQYF.

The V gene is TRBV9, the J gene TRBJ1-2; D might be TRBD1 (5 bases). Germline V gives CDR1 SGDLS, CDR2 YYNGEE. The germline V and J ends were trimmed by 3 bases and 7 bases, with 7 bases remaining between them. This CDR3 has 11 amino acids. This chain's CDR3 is CASSARGGYTF. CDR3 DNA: TGTGCCAGCAGCGCAAGGGGTGGCTACACCTTC.